This T cell receptor (beta chain) was recovered during a study of T-cell reconstitution after alpha-beta-depleted transplantation in children. CDR3 size: 15 residues. With V trimmed by 5 bases and J by 6 bases, 8 bases remained unmatched. Germline V gene data show CDR1 as MGHRA and CDR2 as YSYEKL. Molecular barcoding with unique molecular identifiers was used for the TCRbeta library. TCRdb passed the PCR reads through MiXCR, listing each CDR3 protein once. The table shows roughly 150,000 distinct CDR3 sequences, with approximately 10% occurring only once. This clonotype was seen repeatedly, ten times or more. The antigen is undetermined. Study-level points and caveats: After transplant, at about two months, alpha-beta T cells were reportedly derived from several hundred expanded graft clones. At the one-year point after transplant, T-cell counts and TCRbeta diversity were found to come mostly from T cells that had been newly produced. After transplant, high TCRbeta diversity at day 60 in some patients arose from surviving recipient T cells and thymic progenitors.

The specimen was PBMCs, collected before TCRalphabeta/CD19-depleted stem cell transplant. The origin of this receptor is a boy between 2 and 15 years old with acute myeloid leukemia, due to receive a stem cell transplant. The chain employs TRBV4-1 and TRBJ1-4; TRBD1 aligns across 8 bases. The CDR3 reads CASSSGQGVDEKLFF. The CDR3 bases are TGCGCCAGCAGCTCCGGACAGGGCGTTGATGAAAAACTGTTTTTT.